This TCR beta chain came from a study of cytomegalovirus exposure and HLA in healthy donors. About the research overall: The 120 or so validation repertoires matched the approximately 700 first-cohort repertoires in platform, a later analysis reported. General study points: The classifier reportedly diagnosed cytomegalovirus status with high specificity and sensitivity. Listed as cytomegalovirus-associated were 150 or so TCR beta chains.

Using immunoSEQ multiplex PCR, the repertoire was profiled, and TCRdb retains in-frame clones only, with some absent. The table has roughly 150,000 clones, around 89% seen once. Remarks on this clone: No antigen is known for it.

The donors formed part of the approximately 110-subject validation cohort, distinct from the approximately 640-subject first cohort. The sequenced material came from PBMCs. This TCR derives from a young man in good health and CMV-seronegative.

CDR3 DNA sequence: TGCGCCAGCAGTGGGAGCGGCGAGCGCACAGATACGCAGTATTTT. Amino acids: CASSGSGERTDTQYF. The genes are TRBV5-1 and TRBJ2-3; D perhaps matches TRBD2 (5 bases). Germline V gene lookup returns CDR1 SGHRS and CDR2 YFSETQ. V was shortened by 5 bases and J by 1 base, with 14 bases between the two germline ends. The CDR3 is made up of 15 amino acids.